The source of this T cell receptor (beta chain) is a study of radiotherapy plus CTLA-4 blockade in lung cancer. Method: immunoSEQ multiplex PCR; TCRdb's copy keeps in-frame clones and lacks some. This table holds roughly 97,000 clones, around 79% found once. Per the germline V gene, CDR1 is GTSNPN and CDR2 is SVGIG (reference sequence). The CDR3 sequence is 13 residues long. Trimming removed 4 bases from V and 0 bases from J, with 9 bases in between. This clonotype originated in a human donor with non-small cell lung cancer who had a partial response to radiotherapy plus ipilimumab. Some clones in this sample may be carry-over from other donors' samples. Sample: peripheral blood, taken from a patient treated with radiotherapy plus ipilimumab. The chain employs TRBV30 and TRBJ1-1; D uncertain. Here the CDR3 DNA reads TGTGCCTGGACTCACAGCATGAACACTGAAGCTTTCTTT. It translates to CAWTHSMNTEAFF.